This T cell receptor beta chain comes out of a study of shared clonotypes between healthy human individuals (TCRdb year 2020). Regarding the research as a whole: The cohort comprised a couple of women and a few men aged 18 to 49 years. Per donor, three plates each were used for CD4 naive and CD4 memory, two for CD8 naive, and one for CD8 memory. The study deeply sequenced blood TCR repertoires of about 5 healthy adults to estimate repertoire size and the extent of clonotype sharing between individuals. Different laboratories and diverse techniques were used to prepare libraries and sequence TCR repertoires, to increase sequencing depth and limit assay-specific biases. Per donor, leukapheresis produced somewhere between about 0.9 and 9.5 billion PBMCs.

The germline V gene (reference sequence) specifies LNHDA as CDR1 and SQIVND as CDR2. Ends trimmed: V by 5 bases, J by 3 bases; bases unmatched to a gene: 7. The CDR3 holds 14 amino acids from the cysteine to the phenylalanine. The DNA shown is the 42-base CDR3, in frame from base 1. Using the deep immunoSEQ assay, multiplex PCR amplified TCR CDR3 regions from genomic DNA. For each cell subset, the extracted genomic DNA was distributed evenly across all wells of several immunoSEQ 96-well plates, and each plate served as one replicate. For sorted subsets, around 200 ng genomic DNA, equal to 30,000 to 35,000 T cell genomes, was loaded into each replicate PCR. Purified libraries were quantified with a Qubit 3.0 fluorometer, sized on a Bioanalyzer 2100, and re-quantified with the KAPA Library Quantification kit. Each immunoSEQ 96-well plate was sequenced on its own single-read 150-cycle Illumina NextSeq 550 flow cell. In the authors' own workflow: Because the immunoSEQ output held only junctional sequences and lacked quality scores, the filtering could not match the filtering applied to full-length reads. Sequences were annotated with PyIR, a Python wrapper for IgBLAST v1.9, and V/J genes and CDR3 were assigned using IMGT germline references. Reads were filtered out if the reads had weak V/J assignments (E-value above 1e-6), no CDR3, stop codons, out-of-frame junctions, or ambiguous translated residues. V3J clonotypes were defined as sequences sharing an identical inferred V gene, J gene, and CDR3 amino acid sequence. To compute the percentage overlap between repertoires, the number of shared unique clonotypes was divided by the size of the smaller repertoire. Three approaches were used to assess repertoire richness: RTK rarefaction, the Chao1 estimator, and Recon v2.1 estimates of unobserved clonotypes. For all TCRbeta clonotypes obtained by the gDNA method from a handful of donors, generation probabilities were computed with OLGA. TCRdb limited this immuneACCESS table to in-frame rearrangements with V and J called. A share of clones is missing; checked studies link under half to unresolved V genes, and the rest is unexplained. V and J calls plus clone size are reproduced from that table; the DNA served to infer D and trimming. This sample holds 730,000 or so clones; approximately 75% were observed only once. Under 2% of the sample belongs to the ten largest clones.

This clone was counted a single time. Its cognate antigen has yet to be identified. No quality values exist for individual bases; no much larger clone is one base distant. Donors were healthy HIV-negative adults with no recently reported acute infections or vaccinations. Every donor was a Caucasian adult residing in Nashville, Tennessee, USA. Magnetic negative selection was used to enrich CD4+ T cells, after which naive cells were positively selected on CD45RA and the negative fraction became the memory subset. Blood was collected by leukapheresis, and PBMCs were isolated by Ficoll-Histopaque density gradient centrifugation and then cryopreserved in liquid nitrogen vapor phase. Analytical flow cytometry was used to check the purity and quantity of every magnetically sorted T cell population. Genomic DNA was isolated from each sorted fraction and quantified by UV absorbance on a Nanodrop 2000c. Study-wide conclusions, independent of this receptor: The small number of donors limited the genetic and exposure-history diversity represented. Pairwise subsampling indicated that sequencing depth was expected to affect the degree of clonotype sharing among donors. Sharing across four donors was observed for about 5% of naive CD4, about 3.2% of naive CD8, over 2% of memory CD4, and roughly 0.4% of memory CD8 clonotypes. Even with the large sequencing depth, rarefaction of the sorted-subset datasets indicated that sequencing was incomplete. Larger estimated clonotype richness was generally found for naive subsets than for memory subsets. Sampling was restricted to blood, and TCR repertoires in tissue are likely to differ from TCR repertoires in blood. Clonotypes shared by all four sorted-subset donors showed higher generation probabilities than non-shared clonotypes.

The clonotype comes from a woman between 25 and 40 years old in good health. The chain employs TRBV19 and TRBJ2-7; 7 junctional bases match TRBD1. The specimen sequenced was memory CD4+ T cells sorted from blood. The sample's cell subset or site label is to be understood as: CD45RA-negative fraction. The CDR3 amino acid sequence is: CASSSRTGRYEQYF. The bases are TGTGCCAGTAGTTCACGGACAGGCCGCTACGAGCAGTACTTC.